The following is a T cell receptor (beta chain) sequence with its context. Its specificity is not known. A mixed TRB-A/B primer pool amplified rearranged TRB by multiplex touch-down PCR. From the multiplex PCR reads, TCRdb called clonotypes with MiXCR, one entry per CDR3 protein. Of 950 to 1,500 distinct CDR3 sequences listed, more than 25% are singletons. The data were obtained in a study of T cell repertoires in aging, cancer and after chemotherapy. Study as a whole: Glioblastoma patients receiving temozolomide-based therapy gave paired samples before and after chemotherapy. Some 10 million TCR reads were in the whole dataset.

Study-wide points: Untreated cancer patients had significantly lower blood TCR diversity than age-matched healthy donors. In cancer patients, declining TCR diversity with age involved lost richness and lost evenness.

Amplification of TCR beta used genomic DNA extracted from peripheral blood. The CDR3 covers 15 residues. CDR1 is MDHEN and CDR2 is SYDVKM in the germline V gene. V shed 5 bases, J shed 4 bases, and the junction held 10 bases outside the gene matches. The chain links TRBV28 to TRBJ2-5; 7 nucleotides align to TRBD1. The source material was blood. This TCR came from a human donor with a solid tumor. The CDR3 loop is CASSPNRGTGETQYF. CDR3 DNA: TGTGCCAGCAGTCCAAACAGGGGAACGGGAGAGACCCAGTACTTC.